This TCR beta chain comes out of a study of early T cells in non-severe SARS-CoV-2 infection. Turning to the study itself: Whole-blood bulk RNA, unsorted, was sequenced, and chains were unpaired.

This clonotype was observed at least ten times. TCRdb called the 5' RACE reads again in MiXCR, with one record for every CDR3 protein. The sample records 21,000 or so distinct CDR3 sequences, roughly 5% being singletons. The CDR3 has 18 residues. With 1 base clipped from V and 4 bases from J, the junction kept 14 bases outside the gene matches. Germline CDR1 reads MNHEY; CDR2 reads SVGEGT. The V and J genes are TRBV6-2 or TRBV6-3 and TRBJ2-3, with 7 bases lining up with TRBD2. The sample comprised whole blood. The clonotype originates from an adult who was a healthcare worker with PCR-confirmed SARS-CoV-2 infection or an uninfected control (not recorded which). The chain's CDR3 is CASSYLTGGPGWADTQYF. As DNA, the CDR3 is TGTGCCAGCAGTTACTTGACGGGAGGACCTGGCTGGGCAGATACGCAGTATTTT.